The T cell receptor (beta chain) under discussion was sequenced for a study of OX40 agonist ivuxolimab in advanced cancers. Some clones are missing from TCRdb's copy, which holds only in-frame ones; the method was immunoSEQ multiplex PCR. The sample records about 46,000 clones, 70% to 85% being singletons. V lost 2 bases and J lost 7; bases outside the gene matches: 7. The germline CDR1 and CDR2 sequences are MGHRA and YSYEKL. The CDR3 contains 15 residues. The sequence came from an adult with an advanced solid tumor such as melanoma, head and neck, liver or kidney cancer. The sample in question was CD4+ or CD8+ T cells sorted from blood, obtained in a trial of the OX40 agonist ivuxolimab. J is TRBJ2-1 and V is TRBV4-1; TRBD1 matches at 8 bases. In DNA, the CDR3 is TGCGCCAGCAGCCAACCTGGACAGGGTTGGAATGAGCAGTTCTTC. Protein: CASSQPGQGWNEQFF.